This T cell receptor (beta chain) comes out of a study of shared clonotypes between healthy human individuals. Replicate sorted-subset PCRs were loaded with around 0.2 ug DNA, 30,000 to 35,000 T cell genomes. The repertoire was sequenced with immunoSEQ multiplex PCR; TCRdb's copy has only in-frame clones and lacks some. The data contain some 2,500,000 clones, roughly 92% of them seen just once; the ten biggest clones take up 0.37%. Broader study findings: Some clonotypes were shared by all four sorted-subset donors, while others were not shared. The non-shared ones had lower generation probabilities than the shared ones.

The healthy adult donors were HIV-negative and reported no recent acute infections or vaccinations. The study separated CD4+ cells into CD45RA+ naive and CD45RA-negative memory subsets. Worth noting for this clone: Its specificity is unknown.

V shed 5 bases and J shed 2 bases, with 16 bases lying between them. The CDR3 is made up of 15 amino acids. CDR1 is MNHNY, CDR2 SVGAGI, per germline (reference sequence). The chain couples TRBV6-6 to TRBJ2-7; D possibly corresponds to TRBD2 (6 bases). Sequenced: naive CD4+ T cells from PBMCs. Documented subset: CD45RA+ positively selected. This receptor was identified in a man between 18 and 35 years old in good health. Some clones in this sample may be carry-over from other donors' samples. CDR3 residues: CASSGGLQGTYEQYF. Here the CDR3 DNA reads TGTGCCAGCAGTGGGGGACTCCAGGGAACCTACGAGCAGTACTTC.